The 22 T cell receptor beta chains below come from one sample, sequenced in a study of identical twins. Each CDR3 protein gets one entry after TCRdb re-called the 5' RACE reads with MiXCR. This table holds about 200,000 distinct CDR3 sequences, about 15% found once. The data were also submitted as part of a second study, on T cells expressing NK-cell markers.

The specimen was CD8+ T cells sorted from blood. The receptors here all came from a woman between 18 and 29 years old in good health.

The rearrangement uses TRBV27 and TRBJ1-2; 9 bases line up with TRBD1. Germline lookup yields CDR1 MNHEY and CDR2 SMNVEV (reference sequence). The CDR3 spans 15 residues. V trimming: 7 bases; J trimming: 7 bases; junction bases outside the gene matches: 13. CDR3 nucleotide sequence: TGTGCCAGCACCCCCGGACAGGGGACATTCGGTGGCTACACCTTC. Residues: CASTPGQGTFGGYTF.

The chain is built from TRBV6-2 or TRBV6-3 and TRBJ2-5; 7 nucleotides line up with TRBD1. This CDR3 is built from 16 residues. V lost 2 bases and J lost 2; bases outside the gene matches: 8. Germline values: CDR1 MNHEY, CDR2 SVGEGT. The CDR3 DNA follows: TGTGCCAGCAGTTACGAGGGGACAGCCCTTCAAGAGACCCAGTACTTC. Encoded protein: CASSYEGTALQETQYF.

The sample holds a few counts of this clonotype. V and J are TRBV12-3 or TRBV12-4 and TRBJ1-2; no clear D gene. This CDR3 comprises 12 residues. V was clipped by 8 bases and J by 2 bases, with 9 bases between them. This CDR3 is CASGEPNYGYTF. The CDR3 bases are TGTGCCAGCGGGGAGCCCAACTATGGCTACACCTTC.

This clonotype was recorded a few times. The V call is TRBV6-1, the J call TRBJ1-1; D might be TRBD1 (6 bases). The germline V gene has CDR1 MNHNS and CDR2 SASEGT. Trimming cost V 11 bases and J 4 bases, with 20 bases left between them. There are 14 residues in the CDR3. The CDR3 sequence is CAASDAGAATEAFF. The CDR3 DNA follows: TGTGCCGCCTCGGACGCGGGGGCCGCCACTGAAGCTTTCTTT.

V usage is TRBV13 and J usage is TRBJ2-3; TRBD2 aligns across 11 bases. The V segment lost 3 bases and the J segment 0 bases; nucleotides outside the gene matches: 5. The length of the CDR3 is 17 residues. The V gene's germline CDR1 is PRHDT and CDR2 FYEKMQ (reference sequence). CDR3 DNA sequence: TGTGCCAGCAGCTTCAGAAGACTAGCGGGAAGCACAGATACGCAGTATTTT. Encoded protein: CASSFRRLAGSTDTQYF. The variable domain in full, completed from reference TRBV13 and TRBJ2-3, reads AAGVIQSPRHLIKEKRETATLKCYPIPRHDTVYWYQQGPGQDPQFLISFYEKMQSDKGSIPDRFSAQQFSDYHSELNMSSLELGDSALYFCASSFRRLAGSTDTQYFGPGTRLTVL.

This clonotype was observed a handful of times. V is TRBV5-1 and J is TRBJ2-7; unclear D gene. The CDR3 extends over 13 amino acids. V was clipped by 2 bases and J by 1 base, with 7 bases between them. Germline V gives CDR1 SGHRS, CDR2 YFSETQ. CDR3 DNA sequence: TGCGCCAGCAGCTTTACCCAATCCTACGAGCAGTACTTC. Residues: CASSFTQSYEQYF.

There are a few counts of this clonotype. The chain links TRBV12-3 or TRBV12-4 to TRBJ2-3; 12 bases match TRBD2. CDR3 length equals 15 residues. After removal of 2 bases from V and 5 bases from J, the junction contained 2 bases not matched to a gene. The CDR3 sequence is CASSLLAGGEDTQYF. Here the CDR3 DNA reads TGTGCCAGCAGTTTACTAGCGGGGGGGGAAGATACGCAGTATTTT.

The chain has TRBV27 and TRBJ1-1; 10 positions agree with TRBD1. V gave up 5 bases and J gave up 0 bases; unmatched junction bases: 3. There are 15 residues in the CDR3. Germline assignment: CDR1 MNHEY and CDR2 SMNVEV (reference sequence). The CDR3, as DNA: TGTGCCAGCAGTCAGACAGGGGGCATGAACACTGAAGCTTTCTTT. Its translation is CASSQTGGMNTEAFF.

There are a few counts of this clonotype. This sequence joins TRBV3-1 and TRBJ2-7, with a weak D call TRBD2 (6 bases). The CDR3 contains 15 residues. Trimming shortened V by 6 bases and J by 0 bases, and 15 bases separated the two germline ends. Germline CDR1 reads LGHDT; CDR2 reads YNNKEL (reference sequence). CDR3 coding DNA: TGTGCCAGCAGACGGGGACTTGAGCCCTCCTACGAGCAGTACTTC. Protein product: CASRRGLEPSYEQYF.

The chain links TRBV29-1 to TRBJ2-7, with TRBD1 matching over 8 bases. Germline-derived CDR1 and CDR2 are SQVTM and ANQGSEA. The CDR3 covers 13 residues. V was clipped by 6 bases and J by 5 bases; unmatched bases: 9. The CDR3 DNA is TGCAGCGTCAGTAGGACAGGGCACGACGAGCAGTACTTC. This translates into CSVSRTGHDEQYF.

The chain links TRBV4-1 to TRBJ1-1; no definite D call. Trimming left V 6 bases short and J 4 bases short, with 12 bases between. The CDR3 covers 13 residues. The germline V gene encodes CDR1 MGHRA and CDR2 YSYEKL. The CDR3 loop is CASSHSAITEAFF. The CDR3 coding sequence is TGCGCCAGCAGTCACTCCGCAATCACTGAAGCTTTCTTT.

Only a few counts were recorded for this clonotype. The CDR3 sequence is CASSSHPSASGELFF. CDR3 nucleotide sequence: TGTGCCAGCAGCTCCCACCCAAGCGCTTCCGGGGAGCTGTTTTTT. V is TRBV7-2 and J is TRBJ2-2; D not certain. The CDR3 has 15 residues. Germline loops: CDR1 SGHTA, CDR2 FQGNSA. Deletions cut 4 bases from V and 6 bases from J, with 15 bases between.

V and J are TRBV7-8 and TRBJ1-2; D possibly corresponds to TRBD1 (6 bases). V was cut by 3 bases and J by 0 bases, with 14 bases left in between. Germline assignment: CDR1 SGHVS and CDR2 FQNEAQ. The CDR3 totals 16 residues. CDR3 protein: CASSFARKGANYGYTF. The CDR3 nucleotides read TGTGCCAGCAGCTTTGCCCGTAAGGGGGCTAACTATGGCTACACCTTC.

V usage is TRBV29-1 and J usage is TRBJ2-7; D not certain. Germline CDR1 is SQVTM and CDR2 is ANQGSEA. The V and J ends lost 4 bases and 4 bases respectively, with 23 bases between them. The CDR3 is 16 residues long. CDR3 coding DNA: TGCAGCGTTGCGGGTTCCTCATTCGACGGATCGTACGAGCAGTACTTC. Encoded protein: CSVAGSSFDGSYEQYF.

The chain carries TRBV13 and TRBJ1-2; a possible D gene is TRBD1 (5 bases). CDR1 PRHDT and CDR2 FYEKMQ come from the germline V gene (reference sequence). The CDR3 is 19 amino acids. Trimming removed 4 bases at V and 6 bases at J, with 30 bases between. CDR3 in amino acids: CASSSRDPVPGKEVDGYTF. CDR3 nucleotides: TGTGCCAGCAGCTCCCGGGATCCGGTTCCAGGGAAGGAAGTGGATGGCTACACCTTC.

This clonotype has a handful of counts. The rearrangement links TRBV4-1 to TRBJ1-2, with a possible D match to TRBD1 (5 bases). Germline CDR1 reads MGHRA; CDR2 reads YSYEKL. CDR3 length: 14 residues. The germline V and J ends were trimmed by 2 bases and 8 bases, with 15 bases remaining between them. CDR3 nucleotides: TGCGCCAGCAGCCAACTAGTCAGGGAGGACGGCTACACCTTC. Translated: CASSQLVREDGYTF.

There are a few counts of this clonotype. The CDR3, as DNA: TGTGCCAGCAGCGGACGGACAGGGGCATTGGAGACCCAGTACTTC. This encodes CASSGRTGALETQYF. This rearrangement joins TRBV9 to TRBJ2-5, with 9 positions matching TRBD1. CDR3 size: 15 residues. Trimming cost V 3 bases and J 5 bases; bases outside gene matches: 8. Germline V CDR1 and CDR2: SGDLS, YYNGEE.

This clonotype has just a few counts. The chain uses TRBV6-6 and TRBJ1-1; D uncertain. Deletions cut 0 bases from V and 8 bases from J, with 7 bases between. Germline values: CDR1 MNHNY, CDR2 SVGAGI (reference sequence). This CDR3 has 12 amino acids. The CDR3 DNA reads as TGTGCCAGCAGTTACTCGGTACCAGAAGCTTTCTTT. Translating it yields CASSYSVPEAFF.

The V and J genes are TRBV20-1 and TRBJ2-6; 8 bases agree with TRBD1. CDR1 is DFQATT, CDR2 SNEGSKA, per germline (reference sequence). This CDR3 is 17 amino acids long. J gave up 0 bases and V 4 bases, and 8 bases lay outside the gene matches. The CDR3 DNA follows: TGCAGTGCTAAGGGACAGGCCTTTAGCTCTGGGGCCAACGTCCTGACTTTC. Amino acid sequence: CSAKGQAFSSGANVLTF.

The V and J genes are TRBV9 and TRBJ2-1; 12 bases map to TRBD2. Trimming cost V 0 bases and J 0 bases; bases outside gene matches: 4. CDR3 size: 18 residues. The germline gives CDR1 SGDLS, CDR2 YYNGEE. The CDR3 DNA follows: TGTGCCAGCAGCGTAGGGACTAGCGGGGCGAGCTCCTACAATGAGCAGTTCTTC. Its translation is CASSVGTSGASSYNEQFF. The full variable domain, in which reference TRBV9 and TRBJ2-1 provide the parts outside the CDR3, is DSGVTQTPKHLITATGQRVTLRCSPRSGDLSVYWYQQSLDQGLQFLIQYYNGEERAKGNILERFSAQQFPDLHSELNLSSLELGDSALYFCASSVGTSGASSYNEQFFGPGTRLTVL.

This chain's CDR3 is CASGSGYGREGTGELFF. Written as DNA, the CDR3 is TGTGCCAGCGGCTCGGGGTACGGGCGGGAAGGAACCGGGGAGCTGTTTTTT. The rearrangement joins TRBV5-4 to TRBJ2-2, with D maybe TRBD2 (6 bases). Trimming took 7 bases from V and 5 from J, leaving 24 bases between them. The CDR3 contains 17 residues. Germline V gives CDR1 SGHNT, CDR2 YYREEE (reference sequence).

V usage is TRBV19 and J usage is TRBJ1-6, with TRBD1 as a possible D gene (5 bases). The ends were cut back, 7 bases at V and 12 bases at J, with 19 bases in the middle. The CDR3 covers 14 residues. Germline CDR1 LNHDA, CDR2 SQIVND (reference sequence). The CDR3 protein is CASTILGAQEPLHF. In DNA form, the CDR3 reads TGTGCCAGTACCATCCTAGGGGCACAAGAACCCCTCCACTTT.